These 10 T cell receptor beta chains were sequenced from one sample in a study of blood T cell repertoires in COVID-19. Assay: immunoSEQ multiplex PCR; the TCRdb copy retains only in-frame clones and omits some. Among 100,000 to 150,000 clones listed, roughly 80% were seen once. The material sequenced was peripheral blood. These TCRs come from a middle-aged man with acute or convalescent COVID-19.

This chain connects TRBV19 to TRBJ1-5; 11 nucleotides match TRBD1. Germline V gene sequence: CDR1 LNHDA, CDR2 SQIVND (reference sequence). The CDR3 length is 14 residues. After removal of 8 bases from V and 4 bases from J, the junction contained 4 bases not matched to a gene. CDR3 sequence: CASAGTGGNQPQHF. In DNA, the CDR3 is TGTGCCAGTGCCGGGACAGGGGGAAATCAGCCCCAGCATTTT.

This clone was seen only a few times. V is TRBV6-4 and J is TRBJ2-3, with 9 positions matching TRBD2. In germline, CDR1 is MRHNA, CDR2 SNTAGT. The CDR3 extends over 13 amino acids. V was clipped by 8 bases and J by 3 bases; unmatched bases: 3. CDR3 bases: TGTGCCAGCTCTAGCGGGGAAACAGATACGCAGTATTTT. Amino acids: CASSSGETDTQYF.

V usage is TRBV29-1 and J usage is TRBJ1-5, with 7 bases fitting TRBD1. This CDR3 is 14 amino acids long. Germline CDR1 SQVTM, CDR2 ANQGSEA. Trimming removed 6 bases from V and 7 bases from J; junction bases left unmatched: 12. The CDR3 nucleotides read TGCAGCGTCGTCCCGACAGGGTTGGACCAGCCCCAGCATTTT. Its translation is CSVVPTGLDQPQHF.

The chain is built from TRBV30 and TRBJ1-5; 10 nucleotides match TRBD1. CDR3 length: 15 amino acids. The germline gives CDR1 GTSNPN, CDR2 SVGIG (reference sequence). V was pared by 3 bases and J by 6 bases, with 8 bases of the junction left unmatched. The CDR3: CAWRGQGTLGQPQHF. In nucleotides, the CDR3 is TGTGCCTGGAGGGGACAGGGGACCCTCGGTCAGCCCCAGCATTTT.

The chain uses TRBV6-5 and TRBJ1-4; no definite D call. The CDR3 sequence is 10 residues long. Trimming stripped 9 bases from V and 8 bases from J, with 7 bases between. In germline, CDR1 is MNHEY, CDR2 SVGAGI. For the CDR3, the DNA is TGTGCCAGTTGGAGGGAAAAACTGTTTTTT. It yields the protein CASWREKLFF.

The chain employs TRBV6-4 and TRBJ2-7, with 9 nucleotides matching TRBD2. CDR1 is MRHNA, CDR2 SNTAGT, per germline. This CDR3 has 13 amino acids. Trimming cost V 3 bases and J 3 bases; bases outside gene matches: 0. The CDR3 DNA is TGTGCCAGCAGTGAGCGGGGGGGCTACGAGCAGTACTTC. Its protein product is CASSERGGYEQYF.

The chain employs TRBV6-1 and TRBJ2-7; perhaps TRBD1 as D (5 bases). Per the germline V gene, CDR1 is MNHNS and CDR2 is SASEGT. The CDR3 is 13 amino acids. Trimming removed 3 bases at V and 3 bases at J, with 9 bases between. CDR3: CASSETQGYEQYF. The CDR3 DNA reads TGTGCCAGCAGTGAGACGCAGGGCTACGAGCAGTACTTC.

The chain recombines TRBV7-8 with TRBJ1-6; no definite D call. Deletions cut 5 bases from V and 1 base from J, with 9 bases between. CDR1 is SGHVS and CDR2 is FQNEAQ in the germline V gene. The CDR3 loop spans 15 amino acids. In DNA, the CDR3 is TGTGCCAGCAGCCCCGTCGGTTCCTATAATTCACCCCTCCACTTT. It specifies CASSPVGSYNSPLHF.

The CDR3 DNA sequence: TGTGCCAGCAGCACCAAGACAGGGTCGGACACTGAAGCTTTCTTT. This translates into CASSTKTGSDTEAFF. This sequence joins TRBV7-9 and TRBJ1-1; TRBD1 aligns across 7 bases. This CDR3 is 15 amino acids long. J gave up 3 bases and V 5 bases, and 9 bases lay outside the gene matches. The germline V gene encodes CDR1 SEHNR and CDR2 FQNEAQ (reference sequence). The complete variable domain, with remaining parts taken from reference TRBV7-9 and TRBJ1-1, reads DTGVSQNPRHKITKRGQNVTFRCDPISEHNRLYWYRQTLGQGPEFLTYFQNEAQLEKSRLLSDRFSAERPKGSFSTLEIQRTEQGDSAMYLCASSTKTGSDTEAFFGQGTRLTVV.

A few counts support this clone. This CDR3 reads CASSHTDRGGYEQYF. CDR3 nucleotide sequence: TGTGCCAGCAGCCATACGGACAGGGGAGGGTACGAGCAGTACTTC. This chain uses TRBV3-1 (or the pseudogene TRBV3-2) with TRBJ2-7, with 9 bases identical to TRBD1. After removal of 3 bases from V and 4 bases from J, the junction contained 7 bases not matched to a gene. The CDR3 contains 15 residues. CDR1 is LGHDT, CDR2 YNNKEL, per germline (reference sequence).